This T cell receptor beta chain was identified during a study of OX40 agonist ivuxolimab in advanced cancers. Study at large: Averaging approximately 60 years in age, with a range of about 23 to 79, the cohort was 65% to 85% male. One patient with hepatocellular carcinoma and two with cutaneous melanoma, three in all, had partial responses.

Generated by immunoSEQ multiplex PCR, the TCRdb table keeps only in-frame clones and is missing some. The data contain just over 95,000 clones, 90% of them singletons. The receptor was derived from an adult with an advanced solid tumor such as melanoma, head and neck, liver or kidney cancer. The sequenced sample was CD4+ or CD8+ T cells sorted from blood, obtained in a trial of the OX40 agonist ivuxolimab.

The CDR3 sequence is CASSPWGTSASEQFF. The CDR3 DNA sequence: TGTGCCAGCAGCCCATGGGGGACTAGCGCTTCTGAGCAGTTCTTC. The chain carries TRBV9 and TRBJ2-1; 10 bases agree with TRBD2. Trimming took 4 bases from V and 9 from J; bases not matched to a gene: 10. The CDR3 consists of 15 residues. Germline V gene lookup returns CDR1 SGDLS and CDR2 YYNGEE. The whole variable domain, filled in from reference TRBV9 and TRBJ2-1, reads DSGVTQTPKHLITATGQRVTLRCSPRSGDLSVYWYQQSLDQGLQFLIQYYNGEERAKGNILERFSAQQFPDLHSELNLSSLELGDSALYFCASSPWGTSASEQFFGPGTRLTVL.